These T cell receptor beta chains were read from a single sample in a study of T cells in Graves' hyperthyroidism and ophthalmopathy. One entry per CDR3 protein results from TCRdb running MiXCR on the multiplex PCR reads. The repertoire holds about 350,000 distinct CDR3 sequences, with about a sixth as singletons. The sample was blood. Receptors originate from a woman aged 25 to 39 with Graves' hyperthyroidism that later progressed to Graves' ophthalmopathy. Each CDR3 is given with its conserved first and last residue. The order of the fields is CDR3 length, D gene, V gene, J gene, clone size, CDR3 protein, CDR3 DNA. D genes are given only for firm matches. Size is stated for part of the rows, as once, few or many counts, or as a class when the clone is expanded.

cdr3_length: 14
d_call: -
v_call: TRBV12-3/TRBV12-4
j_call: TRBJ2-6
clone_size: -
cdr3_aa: CASLTRYGANVLTF
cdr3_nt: TGTGCCAGCCTAACACGCTATGGGGCCAACGTCCTGACTTTC

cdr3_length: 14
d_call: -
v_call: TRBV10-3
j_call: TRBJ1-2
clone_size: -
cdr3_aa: CAISTDSVFNGYTF
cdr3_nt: TGTGCCATCAGCACGGACAGCGTATTCAATGGCTACACCTTC

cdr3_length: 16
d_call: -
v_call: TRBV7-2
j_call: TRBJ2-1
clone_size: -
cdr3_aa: CASSSRTGSSYNGQFF
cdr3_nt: TGTGCCAGCAGCTCTCGGACTGGTAGCTCCTACAATGGGCAGTTCTTC

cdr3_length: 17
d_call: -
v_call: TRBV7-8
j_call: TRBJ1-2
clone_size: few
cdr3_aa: CASSSQYRQEDGYGYTF
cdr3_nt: TGTGCCAGCAGCTCGCAGTATCGACAGGAGGACGGCTATGGCTACACCTTC

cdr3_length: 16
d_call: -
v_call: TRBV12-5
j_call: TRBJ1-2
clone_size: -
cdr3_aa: CASGLLNTGRSYGYTF
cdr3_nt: TGTGCTAGTGGTTTGTTAAACACAGGGAGGTCCTATGGCTACACCTTC

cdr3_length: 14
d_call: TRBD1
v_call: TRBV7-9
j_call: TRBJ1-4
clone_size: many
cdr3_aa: CASSLGQPDEKLFF
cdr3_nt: TGTGCCAGCAGCTTGGGACAGCCGGATGAAAAACTGTTTTTT

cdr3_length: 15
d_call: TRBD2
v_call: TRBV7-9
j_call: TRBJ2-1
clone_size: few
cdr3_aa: CASSLEQRGVNEQFF
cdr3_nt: TGTGCCAGCAGCTTAGAGCAGCGGGGGGTCAATGAGCAGTTCTTC

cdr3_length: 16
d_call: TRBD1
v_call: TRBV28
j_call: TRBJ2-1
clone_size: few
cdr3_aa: CASSAQQGSSYNEQFF
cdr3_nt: TGTGCCAGCAGTGCCCAACAGGGGAGTTCCTACAATGAGCAGTTCTTC

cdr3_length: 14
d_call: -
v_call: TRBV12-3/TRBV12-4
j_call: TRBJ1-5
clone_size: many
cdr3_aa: CASSQTGYDQPQHF
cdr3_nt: TGTGCCAGCAGTCAGACAGGTTACGATCAGCCCCAGCATTTT

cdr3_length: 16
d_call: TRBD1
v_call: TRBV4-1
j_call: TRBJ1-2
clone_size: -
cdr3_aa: CASSQDQGAIYGGYTF
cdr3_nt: TGCGCCAGCAGCCAAGATCAGGGGGCTATCTATGGTGGCTACACCTTC

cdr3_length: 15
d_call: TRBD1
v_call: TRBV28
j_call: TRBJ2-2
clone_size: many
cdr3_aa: CASSKGTGNTGELFF
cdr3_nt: TGTGCCAGCAGCAAAGGGACAGGGAACACCGGGGAGCTGTTTTTT

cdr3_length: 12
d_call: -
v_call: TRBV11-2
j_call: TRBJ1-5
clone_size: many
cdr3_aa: CASSSVGQPQHF
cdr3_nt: TGTGCCAGCAGCTCCGTGGGTCAGCCCCAGCATTTT

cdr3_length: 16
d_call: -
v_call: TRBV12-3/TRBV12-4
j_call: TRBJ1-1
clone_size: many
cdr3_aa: CASSLGGAGWNTEAFF
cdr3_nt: TGTGCCAGCAGTTTAGGGGGGGCTGGCTGGAACACTGAAGCTTTCTTT

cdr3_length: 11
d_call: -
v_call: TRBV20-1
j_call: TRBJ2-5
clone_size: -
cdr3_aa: CSVTRQETQYF
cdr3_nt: TGCAGTGTGACCCGCCAAGAGACCCAGTACTTC

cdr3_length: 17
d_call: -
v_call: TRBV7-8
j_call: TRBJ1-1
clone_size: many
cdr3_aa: CASSLAITLKRNTEAFF
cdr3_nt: TGTGCCAGCAGCTTAGCGATAACATTAAAGAGGAACACTGAAGCTTTCTTT

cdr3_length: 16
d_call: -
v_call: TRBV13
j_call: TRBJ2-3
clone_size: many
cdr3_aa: CASSSERWEGTDTQYF
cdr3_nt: TGTGCCAGCAGCTCAGAAAGGTGGGAAGGCACAGATACGCAGTATTTT

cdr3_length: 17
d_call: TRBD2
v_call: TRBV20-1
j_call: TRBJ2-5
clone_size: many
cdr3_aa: CSANLLGQRDMSETQYF
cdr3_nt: TGCAGTGCTAACCTACTCGGCCAGCGGGATATGTCAGAGACCCAGTACTTC

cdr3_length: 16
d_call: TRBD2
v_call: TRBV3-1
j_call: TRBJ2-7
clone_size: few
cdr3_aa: CASSQYSGTRLYEQYF
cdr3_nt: TGTGCCAGCAGCCAATATAGCGGGACCCGCCTATACGAGCAGTACTTC

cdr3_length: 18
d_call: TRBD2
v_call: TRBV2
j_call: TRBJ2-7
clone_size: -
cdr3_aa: CASSLGPGTIPSSYEQYF
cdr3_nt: TGCGCCAGCAGCCTTGGACCCGGGACTATCCCGAGCTCCTACGAGCAGTACTTC

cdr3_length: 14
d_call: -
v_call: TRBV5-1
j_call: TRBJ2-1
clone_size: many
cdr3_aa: CASSLGAGAYEQFF
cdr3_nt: TGCGCCAGCAGCTTGGGAGCAGGAGCGTATGAGCAGTTCTTC

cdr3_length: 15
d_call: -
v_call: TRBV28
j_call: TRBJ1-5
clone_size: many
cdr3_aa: CASSLRGRGNQPQHF
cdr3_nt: TGTGCCAGCAGTTTGCGAGGTCGGGGCAATCAGCCCCAGCATTTT

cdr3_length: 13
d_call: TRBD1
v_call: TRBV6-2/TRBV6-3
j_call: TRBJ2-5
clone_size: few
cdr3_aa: CASHDPGGKTQYF
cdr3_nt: TGTGCCAGCCACGACCCAGGGGGAAAGACCCAGTACTTC

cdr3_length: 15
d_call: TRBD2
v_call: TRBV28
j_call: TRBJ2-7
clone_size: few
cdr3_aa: CASTEAGGVVYEQYF
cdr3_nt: TGTGCCAGCACGGAAGCGGGGGGCGTAGTGTACGAGCAGTACTTC

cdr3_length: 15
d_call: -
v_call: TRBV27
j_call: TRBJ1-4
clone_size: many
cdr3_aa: CASSLKAGTNEKLFF
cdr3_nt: TGTGCCAGCAGTTTAAAGGCAGGAACTAATGAAAAACTGTTTTTT

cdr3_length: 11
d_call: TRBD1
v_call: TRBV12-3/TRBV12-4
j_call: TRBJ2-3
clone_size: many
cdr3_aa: CASSLDRGQYF
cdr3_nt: TGTGCCAGCAGTTTGGACAGGGGGCAGTATTTT

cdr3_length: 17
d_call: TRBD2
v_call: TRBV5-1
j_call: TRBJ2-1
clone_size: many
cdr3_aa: CASQLETSGGAVNEQFF
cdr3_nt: TGCGCCAGCCAGCTGGAGACTAGCGGGGGGGCCGTGAATGAGCAGTTCTTC

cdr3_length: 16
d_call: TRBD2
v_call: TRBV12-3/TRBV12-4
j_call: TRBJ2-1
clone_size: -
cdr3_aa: CASSQLLSGRRDEQFF
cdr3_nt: TGTGCCAGCAGTCAACTTTTAAGCGGGAGACGGGATGAGCAGTTCTTC

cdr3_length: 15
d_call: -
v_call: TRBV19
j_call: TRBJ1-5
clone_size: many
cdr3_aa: CASSIPDRYNQPQHF
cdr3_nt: TGTGCCAGTAGTATACCAGACAGATACAATCAGCCCCAGCATTTT

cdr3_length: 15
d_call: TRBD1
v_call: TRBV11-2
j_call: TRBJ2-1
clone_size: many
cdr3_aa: CASRQQTGAYNEQFF
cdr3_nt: TGTGCCAGCAGACAACAGACAGGGGCCTACAATGAGCAGTTCTTC

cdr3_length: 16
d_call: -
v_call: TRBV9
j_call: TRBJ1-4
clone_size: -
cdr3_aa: CASSVSGGVGDEKLFF
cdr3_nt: TGTGCCAGCAGCGTTTCCGGGGGCGTCGGCGATGAAAAACTGTTTTTT